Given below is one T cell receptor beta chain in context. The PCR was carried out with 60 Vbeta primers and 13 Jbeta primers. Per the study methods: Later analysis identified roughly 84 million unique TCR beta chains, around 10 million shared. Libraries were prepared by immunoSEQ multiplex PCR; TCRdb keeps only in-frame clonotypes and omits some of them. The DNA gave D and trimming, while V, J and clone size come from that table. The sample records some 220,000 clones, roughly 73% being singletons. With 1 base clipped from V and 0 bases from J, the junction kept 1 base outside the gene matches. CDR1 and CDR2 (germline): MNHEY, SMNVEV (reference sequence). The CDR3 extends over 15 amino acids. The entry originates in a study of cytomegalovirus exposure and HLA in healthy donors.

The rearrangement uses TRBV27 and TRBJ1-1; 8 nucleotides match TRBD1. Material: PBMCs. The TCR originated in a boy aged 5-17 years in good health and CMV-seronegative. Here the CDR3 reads CASSLWTGMNTEAFF. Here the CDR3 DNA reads TGTGCCAGCAGTTTATGGACAGGGATGAACACTGAAGCTTTCTTT.